This T cell receptor (beta chain) was identified in a study of shared clonotypes between healthy human individuals. Original data processing: Filtering differed for immunoSEQ, which gave only junction sequences without quality scores. The table came from immunoSEQ multiplex PCR; TCRdb's copy has only in-frame clones and leaves some out. That table furnishes V, J and clone size, whereas the DNA furnished D and trimming. This table holds hundreds of thousands of clones, around 95% found once. In the case of this clone: Antigen: not known.

Study conclusions and caveats: Clonotypes shared by all four donors outscored non-shared clonotypes in generation probability.

CD8 cells regarded as naive lacked CD45RO, were positively chosen for CCR7, and omitted terminally differentiated effector memory CD45RA+ cells. Trimming pared 1 base from V and 0 bases from J, leaving 9 bases between. Germline assignment: CDR1 SGHDN and CDR2 FVKESK. The CDR3 runs 15 residues. This sequence joins TRBV14 and TRBJ1-1; tentative D call: TRBD1 (5 bases). The sequencing input was naive CD8+ T cells sorted from blood. The receptor was derived from a woman in her thirties in good health. The CDR3 reads CASSQVGGVNTEAFF. The DNA of the CDR3 is TGTGCCAGCAGCCAAGTCGGGGGAGTGAACACTGAAGCTTTCTTT.